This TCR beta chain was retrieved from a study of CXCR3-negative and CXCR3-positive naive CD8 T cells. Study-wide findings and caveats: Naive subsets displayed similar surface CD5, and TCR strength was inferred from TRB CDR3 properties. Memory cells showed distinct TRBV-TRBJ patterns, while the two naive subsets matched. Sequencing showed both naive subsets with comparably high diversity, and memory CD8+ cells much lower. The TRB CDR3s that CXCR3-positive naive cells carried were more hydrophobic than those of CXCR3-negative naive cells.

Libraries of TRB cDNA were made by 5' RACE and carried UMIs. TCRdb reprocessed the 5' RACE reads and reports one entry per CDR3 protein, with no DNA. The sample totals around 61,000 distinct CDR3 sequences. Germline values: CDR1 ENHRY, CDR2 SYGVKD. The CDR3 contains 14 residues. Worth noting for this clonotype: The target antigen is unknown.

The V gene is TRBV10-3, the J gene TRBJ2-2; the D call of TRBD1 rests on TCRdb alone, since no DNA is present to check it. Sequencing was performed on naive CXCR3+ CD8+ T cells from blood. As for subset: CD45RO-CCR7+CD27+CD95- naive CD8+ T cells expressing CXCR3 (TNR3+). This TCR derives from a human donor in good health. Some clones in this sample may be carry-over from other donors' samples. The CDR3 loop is CAITQGPDTGELFF.